This T cell receptor beta chain was documented in a study of low-dose radiotherapy and immunotherapy resistance in tumors. Time point here: before trial treatment. TRAV and TRBV primers primed cDNA for both TCRalpha and TCRbeta. TCR amplification used roughly 18 PCR cycles, a constant-region primer and a V-primer adapter. TCRdb reanalysed the reads using MiXCR and keeps one entry per CDR3 protein. This sample has tens of thousands of distinct CDR3 sequences, with roughly 31% found just once. Germline V lookup: CDR1 DFQATT, CDR2 SNEGSKA (reference sequence). This CDR3 is built from 11 residues. Germline trimming cut 6 bases from V and 4 bases from J; bases unmatched to any gene: 1. This clonotype was counted many times.

The receptor was derived from a male donor with gallbladder cancer. The rearrangement uses TRBV20-1 and TRBJ2-3, with 7 nucleotides matching TRBD2. The sequenced sample was PBMCs, obtained before treatment. As DNA, the CDR3 is TGCAGTGCAGGGAGGGCAGATACGCAGTATTTT. Translation gives CSAGRADTQYF.